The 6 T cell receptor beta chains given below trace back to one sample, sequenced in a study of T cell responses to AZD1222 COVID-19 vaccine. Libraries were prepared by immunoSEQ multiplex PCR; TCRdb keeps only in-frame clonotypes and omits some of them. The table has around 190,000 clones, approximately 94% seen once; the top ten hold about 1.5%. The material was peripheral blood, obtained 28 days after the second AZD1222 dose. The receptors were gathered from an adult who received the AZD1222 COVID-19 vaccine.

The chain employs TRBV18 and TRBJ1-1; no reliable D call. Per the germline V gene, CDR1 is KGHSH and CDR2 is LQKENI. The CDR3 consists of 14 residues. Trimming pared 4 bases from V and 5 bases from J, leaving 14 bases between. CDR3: CASSLSGRRTEAFF. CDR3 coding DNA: TGTGCCAGCTCACTCTCAGGCCGGAGGACTGAAGCTTTCTTT.

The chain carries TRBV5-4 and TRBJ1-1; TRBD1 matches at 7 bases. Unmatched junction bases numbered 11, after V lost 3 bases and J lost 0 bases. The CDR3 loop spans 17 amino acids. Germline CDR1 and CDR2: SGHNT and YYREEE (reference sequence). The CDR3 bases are TGTGCCAGCAGCTCAGGACAGGTCTCGTTCATGAACACTGAAGCTTTCTTT. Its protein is CASSSGQVSFMNTEAFF.

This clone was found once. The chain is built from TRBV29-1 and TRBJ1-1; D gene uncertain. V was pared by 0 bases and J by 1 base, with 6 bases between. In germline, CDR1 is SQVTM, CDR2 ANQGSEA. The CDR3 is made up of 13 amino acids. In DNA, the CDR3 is TGCAGCGTTGAAGAAGTCAGGAACACTGAAGCTTTCTTT. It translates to CSVEEVRNTEAFF.

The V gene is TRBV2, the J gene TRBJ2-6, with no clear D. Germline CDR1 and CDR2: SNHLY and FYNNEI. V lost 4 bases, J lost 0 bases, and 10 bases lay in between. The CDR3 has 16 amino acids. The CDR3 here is CASSVGRASGANVLTF. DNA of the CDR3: TGTGCCAGCAGTGTCGGTAGGGCCTCTGGGGCCAACGTCCTGACTTTC.

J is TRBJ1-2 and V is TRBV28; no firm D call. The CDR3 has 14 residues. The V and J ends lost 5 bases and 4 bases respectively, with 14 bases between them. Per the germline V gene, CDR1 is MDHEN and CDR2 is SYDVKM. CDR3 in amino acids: CASSRLALFYGYTF. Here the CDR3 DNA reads TGTGCCAGCAGTCGCCTTGCGCTTTTCTATGGCTACACCTTC.

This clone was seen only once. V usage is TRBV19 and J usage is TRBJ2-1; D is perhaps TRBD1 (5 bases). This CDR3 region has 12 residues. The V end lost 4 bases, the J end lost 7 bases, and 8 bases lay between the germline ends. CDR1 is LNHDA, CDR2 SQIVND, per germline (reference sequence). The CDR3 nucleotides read TGTGCCAGTAGTACCCAGGGAAATGAGCAGTTCTTC. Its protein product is CASSTQGNEQFF.